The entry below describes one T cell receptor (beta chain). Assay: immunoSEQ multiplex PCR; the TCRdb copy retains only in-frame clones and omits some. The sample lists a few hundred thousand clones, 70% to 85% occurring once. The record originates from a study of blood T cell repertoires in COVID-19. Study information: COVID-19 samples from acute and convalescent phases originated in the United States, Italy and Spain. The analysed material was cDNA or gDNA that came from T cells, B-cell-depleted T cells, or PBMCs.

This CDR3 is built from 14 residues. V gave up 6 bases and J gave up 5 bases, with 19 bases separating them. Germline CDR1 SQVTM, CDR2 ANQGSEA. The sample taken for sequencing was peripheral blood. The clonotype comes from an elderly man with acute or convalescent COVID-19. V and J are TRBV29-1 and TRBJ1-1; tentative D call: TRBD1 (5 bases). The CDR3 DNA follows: TGCAGCGTCGAGCGGGACCGGCTTCGGACTGAAGCTTTCTTT. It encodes CSVERDRLRTEAFF. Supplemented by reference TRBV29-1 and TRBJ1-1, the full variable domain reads SAVISQKPSRDICQRGTSLTIQCQVDSQVTMMFWYRQQPGQSLTLIATANQGSEATYESGFVIDKFPISRPNLTFSTLTVSNMSPEDSSIYLCSVERDRLRTEAFFGQGTRLTVV.